This T cell receptor beta chain was sequenced in a study of tumor-infiltrating lymphocytes in localized non-small cell lung cancer (dated by TCRdb to 2020 to 2023). About the study as a whole: Several histologies were represented in the cohort, which also included both smokers and never-smokers as well as patients whose samples were collected after neoadjuvant chemotherapy. Each patient contributed resected tumor tissue and uninvolved lung tissue from the same patient, described as non-adjacent to the tumor. TCR sequencing was one of several integrated assays, alongside flow cytometry, multiplex immunofluorescence, RNA-seq, exome sequencing and proteomics, applied to the same patients. In total, the ICON cohort consisted of 140 or so surgical patients with localized non-small cell lung cancer who had their tumors resected. A total of 50 to 60 patients were included in the paired tumor versus uninvolved lung comparison of immunoSEQ T-cell fraction. Points the paper makes about the study in general: TCR-derived T-cell fraction did not differ between the flow cytometry-defined immunotypes IM1 (good prognosis) and IM2 (poor prognosis). Since assay coverage differed from patient to patient depending on how much tissue was available, TCR sequencing was done for only a subset of the cohort. Because different pieces of the same tissue were used for different assays, technical variation could not be separated from intratumor heterogeneity. Recurrence-free survival showed no association with tumor T-cell fraction measured by TCR sequencing (p = 0.61). Consistent with immunofluorescence CD3 counts, TCRbeta sequencing supported greater T cell infiltration in tumors than in uninvolved lung tissue.

According to the germline V gene (reference sequence), CDR1 reads SEHNR and CDR2 reads FQNEAQ. From the cysteine up to the phenylalanine, the CDR3 has a length of 14 residues. CDR3 DNA is the only sequence kept; it has 42 bases, read in frame from the first base. The T-cell fraction in tumor and uninvolved lung tissue was provided by TCR sequencing with the immunoSEQ assay. In the authors' own workflow: For survival analysis, patients were divided into high (upper tertile) and low (lower two tertiles) T-cell fraction groups, which were compared by log-rank test. A signed-rank test was used to test paired tumor versus uninvolved lung differences in T-cell fraction. Here the immuneACCESS table is served through TCRdb, limited to in-frame sequences with V and J called. Missing clones are a known gap in these copies; in checked studies unresolved V genes cover under half, and the rest lacks a known reason. The DNA gave D and trimming, while V, J and clone size come from that table. The sample records about 16,000 clones, about 69% of which are singletons. The ten most abundant clones make up approximately 8.2% of the sample.

About this clone: The antigen it binds to is not known. Germline and junction disagree at one end, which may indicate a read error.

The first patient joined ICON in 2016, and enrollment wrapped up when the last patient was enrolled in 2018. A subcohort of roughly 71 patients provided fresh tumor and matched uninvolved tissue for in-depth immune analyses, with TCR sequencing among those analyses. DNA for TCR sequencing was isolated from bulk tissue, and no cell sorting was done. The sequenced material came from lung tumor tissue. The clonotype was recovered from a human donor with non-small cell lung cancer. The sequence links TRBV7-9 to TRBJ2-2; TRBD1 is a possible D gene, resting on 6 matching bases. The DNA sequence is as follows: TGTGCCAGCAGTTTAGCCAACGACAGGGGGGAGCTGTTTTTT. Translated, this is CASSLANDRGELFF.